Below, one T cell receptor (beta chain) is given with its context. This clonotype appeared many times. Its antigen has not been determined. Within one base of it there is no much larger clone, and no base qualities were kept. The sample is drawn from a study of T cells in Graves' hyperthyroidism and ophthalmopathy (dated by TCRdb to between 2018 and 2021). General notes on the study: Peripheral blood was collected at initial diagnosis, before any treatment. The approximately 100 discovery patients were randomly divided into training and test sets at a 7:3 ratio. The paper reports TCR Vbeta CDR3 sequencing of roughly 140 peripheral blood samples: under 45 ophthalmopathy, fewer than 85 hyperthyroidism and 17 progressor patients. A discovery cohort of roughly 96 patients, 43 with Graves' ophthalmopathy and 57 with stable Graves' hyperthyroidism, was used to find distinguishing TCR V-J signatures. Following sampling, methimazole starting at 30 mg daily was given to hyperthyroidism patients, and high-dose intravenous methylprednisolone was given to ophthalmopathy patients. In roughly six Graves' hyperthyroidism patients, the study also compared T-cell repertoires from thyroid tissue with T-cell repertoires from blood. Prospective prediction of ophthalmopathy was tested in an independent validation cohort consisting of roughly 19 hyperthyroidism patients and some 15 patients who later progressed to ophthalmopathy.

What the study reported, not specific to this receptor: A model built on a 13 V-J signature distinguished ophthalmopathy from stable hyperthyroidism, reaching 87.88% sensitivity and around 81% specificity in cross-validation and 80%/75% in testing. In validation, the model predicted progression to ophthalmopathy a median of approximately 6.6 months before onset, with roughly 68% sensitivity and 72.22% specificity. Most expanded thyroid clonotypes (frequency above 0.001) were also found in blood, which suggests that blood repertoires may mirror thyroid immune responses. Sample size was not statistically predetermined, and investigators were not blinded to group allocation.

The CDR3 runs 14 amino acids, cysteine and phenylalanine included. Only the CDR3 part of the read is kept: 42 bases, read in frame from the first base. The germline V gene gives CDR1 as SGHRS and CDR2 as YFSETQ. The V and J ends are trimmed by 7 bases and 4 bases, leaving 17 bases between them. Stable Graves' hyperthyroidism was defined as the absence of progression to ophthalmopathy over 18 months of follow-up. Hyperthyroidism patients were newly diagnosed, with disease duration under 2 months, and aged 18 to 65 years. The study excluded patients with uncontrolled infections, other autoimmune diseases, pregnancy or lactation. Diagnoses were based on clinical symptoms, serum thyroxine and TRAb, thyroid ultrasound and orbital computed tomography. PBMCs were separated from 7.5 to 10 ml of fresh peripheral blood using Ficoll-Paque density gradient centrifugation. Total RNA was extracted with Trizol reagent, and quality was checked on an Agilent 2100 Bioanalyzer.

Amplification of TCR beta CDR3 regions was carried out from RNA transcripts. The first round of RT-PCR for the TCR CDR3 was performed with the HTBI primer set and the Qiagen OneStep RT-PCR kit. Libraries were constructed in a second round of multiplex PCR, after which size selection and purification were performed. The libraries were sequenced on an Illumina HiSeq2000 using paired-end 100 bp reads. The study's processing was this. SOAPnuke was used to process the raw data, removing reads that contained adapters or uncalled bases, had a mean Phred below 15, or lacked an exact match to the constant primer or identifier. COPE v1.2.5 was used to merge high-quality paired reads, and clonotypes were defined as unique nucleotide sequences. Clonotypes were aligned to IMGT TRBV, TRBD and TRBJ reference segments using MiTCR v1.1. Only V-J combinations with frequency above 0.0001, covering about 99% of repertoires, were analysed. The TCS score was defined as the ratio of F50 (clonal expansion) to E x V (chaos), calculated using BLOSUM62-based TCRdist between CDR3 peptides within each V-J. Welch's t-statistics and random forest reduced just over 500 V-J features to 13, which were used in a naive Bayes classifier (R e1071). TCRdb trimmed public reads at Q25 via fastp, called clones via MiXCR and kept in-frame beta chains. Under each unique CDR3 protein, matching rows form one entry showing the most common genes and DNA. None of the V and J calls come from the authors' own analysis; TCRdb made them. The sample profile shows some 350,000 distinct CDR3 sequences; 25% of them were found once. The top ten clones comprise more than 60% of the sample.

The TCR comes from a man aged 50 or older with Graves' hyperthyroidism. The sequenced sample consisted of blood. The chain joins TRBV5-1 to TRBJ1-1; perhaps TRBD1 is the D gene, with 5 bases matching. The CDR3 reads CASASGQVGTEAFF. In nucleotides, the sequence is TGCGCCAGCGCTAGTGGACAAGTGGGCACTGAAGCTTTCTTT.